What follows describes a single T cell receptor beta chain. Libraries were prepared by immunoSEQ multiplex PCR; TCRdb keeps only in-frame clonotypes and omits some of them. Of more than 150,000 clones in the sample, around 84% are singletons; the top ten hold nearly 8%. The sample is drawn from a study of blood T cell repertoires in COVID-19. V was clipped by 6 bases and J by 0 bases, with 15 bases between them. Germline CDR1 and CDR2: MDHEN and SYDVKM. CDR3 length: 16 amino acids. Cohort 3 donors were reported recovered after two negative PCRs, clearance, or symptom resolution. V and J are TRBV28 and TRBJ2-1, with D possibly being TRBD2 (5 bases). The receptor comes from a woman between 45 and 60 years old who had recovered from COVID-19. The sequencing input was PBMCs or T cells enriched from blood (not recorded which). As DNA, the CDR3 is TGTGCCAGCAGGTACCCCTCAACTAGCTCCTACAATGAGCAGTTCTTC. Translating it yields CASRYPSTSSYNEQFF.